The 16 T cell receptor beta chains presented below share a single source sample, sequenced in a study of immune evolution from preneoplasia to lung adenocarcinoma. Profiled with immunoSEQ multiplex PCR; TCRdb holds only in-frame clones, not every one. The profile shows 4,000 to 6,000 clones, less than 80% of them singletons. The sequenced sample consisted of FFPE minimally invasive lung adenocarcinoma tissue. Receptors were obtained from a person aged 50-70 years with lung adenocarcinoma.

In nucleotides, the CDR3 is TGTGCCTGGAACGGCGGGGGCAGGGCAGATACGCAGTATTTT. This gives the protein CAWNGGGRADTQYF. V and J are TRBV30 and TRBJ2-3; the D gene is possibly TRBD2 (7 bases). The V and J ends lost 4 bases and 4 bases respectively, with 15 bases between them. The CDR3 loop spans 14 amino acids. Germline CDR1 is GTSNPN and CDR2 is SVGIG (reference sequence).

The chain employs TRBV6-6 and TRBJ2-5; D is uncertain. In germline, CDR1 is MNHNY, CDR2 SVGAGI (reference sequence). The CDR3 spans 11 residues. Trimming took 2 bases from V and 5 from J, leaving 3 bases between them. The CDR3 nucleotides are TGTGCCAGCAGTTACGGGGAGACCCAGTACTTC. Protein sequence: CASSYGETQYF.

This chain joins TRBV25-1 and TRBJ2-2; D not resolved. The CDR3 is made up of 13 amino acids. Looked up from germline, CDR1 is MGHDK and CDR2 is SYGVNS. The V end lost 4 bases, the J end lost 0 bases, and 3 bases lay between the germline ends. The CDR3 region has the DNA TGTGCCAGCAGTGGCACGAACACCGGGGAGCTGTTTTTT. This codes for CASSGTNTGELFF.

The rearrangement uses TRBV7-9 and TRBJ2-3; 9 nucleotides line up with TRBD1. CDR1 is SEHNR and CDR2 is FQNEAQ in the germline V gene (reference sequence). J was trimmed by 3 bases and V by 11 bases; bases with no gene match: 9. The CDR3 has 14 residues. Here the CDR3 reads CAAPGQGQTDTQYF. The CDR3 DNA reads TGTGCCGCCCCGGGACAGGGTCAGACAGATACGCAGTATTTT.

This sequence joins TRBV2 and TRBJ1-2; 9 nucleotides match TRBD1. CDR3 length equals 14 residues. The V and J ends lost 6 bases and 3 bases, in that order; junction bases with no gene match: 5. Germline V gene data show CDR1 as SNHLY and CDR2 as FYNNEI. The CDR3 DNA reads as TGTGCCAGCAGGGGGACAGGGATCTACTATGGCTACACCTTC. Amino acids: CASRGTGIYYGYTF.

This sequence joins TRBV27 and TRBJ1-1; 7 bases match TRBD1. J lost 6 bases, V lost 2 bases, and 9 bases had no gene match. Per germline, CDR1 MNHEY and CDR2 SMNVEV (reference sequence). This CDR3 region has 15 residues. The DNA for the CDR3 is TGTGCCAGCAGTTTAGTAGGGGGCGCGGTGCCTGAAGCTTTCTTT. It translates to CASSLVGGAVPEAFF.

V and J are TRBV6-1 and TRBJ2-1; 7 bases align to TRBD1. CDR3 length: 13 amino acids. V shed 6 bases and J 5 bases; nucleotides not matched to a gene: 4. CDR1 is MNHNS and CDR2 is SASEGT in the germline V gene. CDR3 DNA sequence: TGTGCCAGCAGCGGGGACAGCCACAATGAGCAGTTCTTC. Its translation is CASSGDSHNEQFF.

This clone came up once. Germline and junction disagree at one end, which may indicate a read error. The CDR3 nucleotides are TGCGCCAACAGTGAGTCGTCCCCTCCGGGGGAAGAAGGGCATTTT. Its translation is CANSESSPPGEEGHF. The V gene is TRBV10-2, the J gene TRBJ1-5; TRBD1 might be the D (5 bases). CDR3 length: 15 residues. Germline V gene sequence: CDR1 WSHSY, CDR2 SAAADI.

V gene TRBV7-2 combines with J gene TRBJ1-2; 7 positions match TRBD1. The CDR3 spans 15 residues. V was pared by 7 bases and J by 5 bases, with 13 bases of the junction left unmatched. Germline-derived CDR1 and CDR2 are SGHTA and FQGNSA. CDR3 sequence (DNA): TGTGCCAGCACCCCTTCTTCGACAGGGAATTATGGCTACACCTTC. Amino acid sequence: CASTPSSTGNYGYTF.

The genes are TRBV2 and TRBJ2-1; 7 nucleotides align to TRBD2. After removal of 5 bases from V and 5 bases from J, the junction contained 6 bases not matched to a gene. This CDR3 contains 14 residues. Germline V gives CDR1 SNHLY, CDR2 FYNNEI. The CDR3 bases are TGTGCCAGCAGTTACTCTAGCGGCAACAATGAGCAGTTCTTC. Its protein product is CASSYSSGNNEQFF.

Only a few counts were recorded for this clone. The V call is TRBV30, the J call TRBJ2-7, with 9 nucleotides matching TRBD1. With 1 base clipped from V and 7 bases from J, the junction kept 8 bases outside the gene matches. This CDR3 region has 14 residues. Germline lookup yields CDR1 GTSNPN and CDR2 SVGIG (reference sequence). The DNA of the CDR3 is TGTGCCTGGAGTGCGGGGGACAGGGTGAGGGAGCAGTACTTC. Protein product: CAWSAGDRVREQYF.

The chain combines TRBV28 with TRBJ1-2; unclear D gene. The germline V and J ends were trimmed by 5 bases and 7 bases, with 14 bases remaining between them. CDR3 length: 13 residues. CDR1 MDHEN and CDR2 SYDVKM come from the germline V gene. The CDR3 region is CASSQTPRAGYTF. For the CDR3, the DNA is TGTGCCAGCAGTCAAACCCCCCGGGCTGGCTACACCTTC.

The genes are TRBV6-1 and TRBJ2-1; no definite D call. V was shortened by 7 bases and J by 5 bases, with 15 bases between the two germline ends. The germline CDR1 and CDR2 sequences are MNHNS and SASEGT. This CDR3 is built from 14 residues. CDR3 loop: CASTPRVTNNEQFF. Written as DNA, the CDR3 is TGTGCCAGCACCCCCCGGGTAACCAACAATGAGCAGTTCTTC.

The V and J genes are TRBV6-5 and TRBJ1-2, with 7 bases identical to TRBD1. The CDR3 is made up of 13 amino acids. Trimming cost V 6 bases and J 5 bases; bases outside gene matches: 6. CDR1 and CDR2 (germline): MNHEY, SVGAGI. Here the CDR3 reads CASRTGNQYGYTF. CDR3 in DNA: TGTGCCAGCAGGACAGGGAACCAATATGGCTACACCTTC.

This chain's CDR3 is CASSQLPGLAGGSSTDTQYF. The CDR3 nucleotides are TGTGCCAGCAGCCAGCTTCCGGGACTAGCGGGAGGTTCTAGCACAGATACGCAGTATTTT. The chain combines TRBV5-4 with TRBJ2-3; the match to TRBD2 covers 15 bases. Germline V gives CDR1 SGHNT, CDR2 YYREEE (reference sequence). The CDR3 extends over 20 amino acids. Trimming cost V 4 bases and J 0 bases; bases outside gene matches: 12. Full variable domain (outside the CDR3, taken from reference TRBV5-4 and TRBJ2-3): ETGVTQSPTHLIKTRGQQVTLRCSSQSGHNTVSWYQQALGQGPQFIFQYYREEENGRGNFPPRFSGLQFPNYSSELNVNALELDDSALYLCASSQLPGLAGGSSTDTQYFGPGTRLTVL.

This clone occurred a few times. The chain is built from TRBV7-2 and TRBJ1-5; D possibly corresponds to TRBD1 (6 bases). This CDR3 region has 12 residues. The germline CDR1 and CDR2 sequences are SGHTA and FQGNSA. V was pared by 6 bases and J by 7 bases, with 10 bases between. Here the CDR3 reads CASRYGTQPQHF. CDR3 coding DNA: TGTGCCAGCAGGTACGGGACACAGCCCCAGCATTTT.